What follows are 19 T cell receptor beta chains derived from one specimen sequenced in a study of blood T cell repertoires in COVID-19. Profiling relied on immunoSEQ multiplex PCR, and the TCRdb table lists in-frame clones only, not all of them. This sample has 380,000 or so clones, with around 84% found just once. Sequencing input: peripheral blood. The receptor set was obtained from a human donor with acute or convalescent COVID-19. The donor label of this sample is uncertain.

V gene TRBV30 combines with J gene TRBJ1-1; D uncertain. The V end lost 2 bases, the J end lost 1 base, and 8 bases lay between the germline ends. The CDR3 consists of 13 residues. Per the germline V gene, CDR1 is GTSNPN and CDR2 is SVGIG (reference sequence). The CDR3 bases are TGTGCCTGGAGTTTACATGGGAACACTGAAGCTTTCTTT. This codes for CAWSLHGNTEAFF.

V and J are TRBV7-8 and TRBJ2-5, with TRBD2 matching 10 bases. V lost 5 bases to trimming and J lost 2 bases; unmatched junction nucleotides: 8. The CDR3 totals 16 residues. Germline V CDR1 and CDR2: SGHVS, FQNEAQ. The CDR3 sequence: CASSLASGGSQETQYF. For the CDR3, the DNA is TGTGCCAGCAGCCTGGCTAGCGGGGGAAGTCAAGAGACCCAGTACTTC.

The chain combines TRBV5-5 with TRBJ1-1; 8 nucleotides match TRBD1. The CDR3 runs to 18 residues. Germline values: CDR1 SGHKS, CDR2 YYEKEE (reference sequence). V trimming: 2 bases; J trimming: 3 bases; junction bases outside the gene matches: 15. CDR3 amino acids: CASSLGAPSGTGDTEAFF. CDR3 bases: TGTGCCAGCAGCTTAGGTGCCCCCTCCGGGACAGGAGACACTGAAGCTTTCTTT.

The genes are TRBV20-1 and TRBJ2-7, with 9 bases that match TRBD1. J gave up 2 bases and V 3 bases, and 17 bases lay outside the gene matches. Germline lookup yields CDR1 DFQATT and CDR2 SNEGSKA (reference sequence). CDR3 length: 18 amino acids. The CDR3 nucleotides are TGCAGTGCTAGTAGTCAAAAGAGGCGGACAGGGGCTACCTACGAGCAGTACTTC. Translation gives CSASSQKRRTGATYEQYF.

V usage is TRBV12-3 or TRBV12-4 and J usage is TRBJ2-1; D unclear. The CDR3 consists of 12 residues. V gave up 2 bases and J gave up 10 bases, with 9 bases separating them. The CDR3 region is CASSLYSREQFF. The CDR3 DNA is TGTGCCAGCAGTTTATATTCGAGAGAGCAGTTCTTC.

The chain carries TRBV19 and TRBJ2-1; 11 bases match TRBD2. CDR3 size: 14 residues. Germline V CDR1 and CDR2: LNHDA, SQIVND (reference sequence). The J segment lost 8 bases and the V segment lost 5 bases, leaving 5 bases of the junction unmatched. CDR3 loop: CASSGASGRYEQFF. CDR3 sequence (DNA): TGTGCCAGTAGTGGGGCTAGCGGGAGGTATGAGCAGTTCTTC.

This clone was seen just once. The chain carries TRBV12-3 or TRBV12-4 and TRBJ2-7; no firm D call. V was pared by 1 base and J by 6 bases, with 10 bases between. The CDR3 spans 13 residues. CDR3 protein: CASSLGLLSEQYF. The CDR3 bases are TGTGCCAGCAGTTTAGGACTCCTATCCGAGCAGTACTTC.

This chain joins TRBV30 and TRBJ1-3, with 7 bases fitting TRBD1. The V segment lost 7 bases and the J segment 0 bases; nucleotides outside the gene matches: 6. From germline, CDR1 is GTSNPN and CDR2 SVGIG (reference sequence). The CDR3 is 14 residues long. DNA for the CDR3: TGTGCCTCCAGAGACAGGGACTCTGGAAACACCATATATTTT. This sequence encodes CASRDRDSGNTIYF.

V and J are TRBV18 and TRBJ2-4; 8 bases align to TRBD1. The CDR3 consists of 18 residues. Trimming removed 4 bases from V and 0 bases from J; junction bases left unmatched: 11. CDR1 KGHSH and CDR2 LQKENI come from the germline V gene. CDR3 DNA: TGTGCCAGCTCACTGGGGACAGGAGAAGTTCTAGCCAAAAACATTCAGTACTTC. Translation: CASSLGTGEVLAKNIQYF. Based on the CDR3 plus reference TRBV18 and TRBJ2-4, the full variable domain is NAGVMQNPRHLVRRRGQEARLRCSPMKGHSHVYWYRQLPEEGLKFMVYLQKENIIDESGMPKERFSAEFPKEGPSILRIQQVVRGDSAAYFCASSLGTGEVLAKNIQYFGAGTRLSVL.

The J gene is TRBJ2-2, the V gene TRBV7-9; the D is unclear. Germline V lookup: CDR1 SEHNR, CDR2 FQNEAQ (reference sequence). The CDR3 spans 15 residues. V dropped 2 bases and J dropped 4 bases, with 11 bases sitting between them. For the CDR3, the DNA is TGTGCCAGCAGCTTACCTCAACCCGGCACCGGGGAGCTGTTTTTT. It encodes CASSLPQPGTGELFF.

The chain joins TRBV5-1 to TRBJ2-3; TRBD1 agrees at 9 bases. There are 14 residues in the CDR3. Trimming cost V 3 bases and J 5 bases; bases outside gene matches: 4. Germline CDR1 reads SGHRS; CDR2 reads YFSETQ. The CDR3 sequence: CASSWGQGEDTQYF. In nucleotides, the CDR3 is TGCGCCAGCAGCTGGGGACAGGGCGAAGATACGCAGTATTTT.

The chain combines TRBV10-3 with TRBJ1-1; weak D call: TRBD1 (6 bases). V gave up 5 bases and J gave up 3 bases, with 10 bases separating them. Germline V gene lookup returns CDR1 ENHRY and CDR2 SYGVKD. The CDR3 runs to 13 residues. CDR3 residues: CAISYRVDTEAFF. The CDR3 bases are TGTGCCATCAGTTACAGGGTAGACACTGAAGCTTTCTTT.

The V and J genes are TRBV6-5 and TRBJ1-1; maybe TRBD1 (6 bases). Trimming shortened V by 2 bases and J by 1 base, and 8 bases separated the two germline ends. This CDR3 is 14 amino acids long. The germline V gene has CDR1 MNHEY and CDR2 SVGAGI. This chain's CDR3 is CASSYQDRNTEAFF. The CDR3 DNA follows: TGTGCCAGCAGTTACCAGGACAGGAACACTGAAGCTTTCTTT.

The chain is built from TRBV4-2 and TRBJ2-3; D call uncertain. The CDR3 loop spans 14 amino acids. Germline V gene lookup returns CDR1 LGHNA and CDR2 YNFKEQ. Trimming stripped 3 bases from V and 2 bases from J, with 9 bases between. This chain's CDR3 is CASSQGNPTDTQYF. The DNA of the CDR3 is TGTGCCAGCAGCCAGGGCAATCCCACAGATACGCAGTATTTT.

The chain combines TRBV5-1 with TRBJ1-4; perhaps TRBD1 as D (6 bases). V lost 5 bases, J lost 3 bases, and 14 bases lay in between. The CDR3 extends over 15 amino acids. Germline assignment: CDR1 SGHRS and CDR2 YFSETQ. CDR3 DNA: TGCGCCAGCAGACCCACAGGGAATCCTAATGAAAAACTGTTTTTT. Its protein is CASRPTGNPNEKLFF.

Here the CDR3 DNA reads TGCAGCGTTGAGGGACTAGCGGCTGACAATGAGCAGTTCTTC. Its translation is CSVEGLAADNEQFF. V and J are TRBV29-1 and TRBJ2-1, with 11 bases lining up with TRBD2. V lost 3 bases and J lost 5; bases outside the gene matches: 3. Germline CDR1 is SQVTM and CDR2 is ANQGSEA. The CDR3 is 14 amino acids.

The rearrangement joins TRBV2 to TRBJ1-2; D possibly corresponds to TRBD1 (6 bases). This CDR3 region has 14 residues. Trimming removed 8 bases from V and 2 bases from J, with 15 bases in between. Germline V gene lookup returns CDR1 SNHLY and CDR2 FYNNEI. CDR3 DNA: TGTGCCAGCTCAACCGGGACATTGAACTATGGCTACACCTTC. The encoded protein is CASSTGTLNYGYTF.

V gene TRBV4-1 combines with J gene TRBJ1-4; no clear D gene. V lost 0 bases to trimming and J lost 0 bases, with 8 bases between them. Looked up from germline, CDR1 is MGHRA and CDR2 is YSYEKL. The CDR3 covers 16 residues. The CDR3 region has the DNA TGCGCCAGCAGCCAAGATCCAGTTGCAACTAATGAAAAACTGTTTTTT. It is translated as CASSQDPVATNEKLFF.

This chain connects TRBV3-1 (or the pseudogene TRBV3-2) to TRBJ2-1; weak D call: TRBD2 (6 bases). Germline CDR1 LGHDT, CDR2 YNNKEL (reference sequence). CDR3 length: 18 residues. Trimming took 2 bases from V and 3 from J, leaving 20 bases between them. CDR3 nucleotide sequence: TGTGCCAGCAGCCAATGGGGACTCCGGAGCGGAGACTACAATGAGCAGTTCTTC. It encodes CASSQWGLRSGDYNEQFF.